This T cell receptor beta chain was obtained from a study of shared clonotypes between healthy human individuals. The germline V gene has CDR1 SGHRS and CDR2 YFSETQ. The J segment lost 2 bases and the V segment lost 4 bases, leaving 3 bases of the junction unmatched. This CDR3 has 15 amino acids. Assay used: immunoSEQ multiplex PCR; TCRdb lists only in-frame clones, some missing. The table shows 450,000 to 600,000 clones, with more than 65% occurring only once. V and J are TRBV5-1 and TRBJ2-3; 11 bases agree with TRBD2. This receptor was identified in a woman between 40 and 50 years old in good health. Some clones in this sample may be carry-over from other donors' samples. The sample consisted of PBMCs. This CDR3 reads CASSLSGRATDTQYF. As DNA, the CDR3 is TGCGCCAGCAGCCTTAGCGGGAGGGCCACAGATACGCAGTATTTT. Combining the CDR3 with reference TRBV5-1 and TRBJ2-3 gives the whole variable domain KAGVTQTPRYLIKTRGQQVTLSCSPISGHRSVSWYQQTPGQGLQFLFEYFSETQRNKGNFPGRFSGRQFSNSRSEMNVSTLELGDSALYLCASSLSGRATDTQYFGPGTRLTVL.